The 27 T cell receptor beta chains below were found in one sample sequenced in a study of T cell responses to AZD1222 COVID-19 vaccine. Here immunoSEQ multiplex PCR was the method, and the copy in TCRdb shows in-frame clones only, minus some. The data show roughly 100,000 clones, approximately 89% seen once. This material consisted of peripheral blood, taken 28 days after the second AZD1222 dose. These receptors came from an adult who received the AZD1222 COVID-19 vaccine.

The V and J genes are TRBV6-6 and TRBJ1-1; maybe TRBD1 (6 bases). The length of the CDR3 is 14 residues. Germline CDR1 MNHNY, CDR2 SVGAGI (reference sequence). Trimming stripped 4 bases from V and 2 bases from J, with 11 bases between. In nucleotides, the CDR3 is TGTGCCAGCAGTTCCCGAGGGGGTAACACTGAAGCTTTCTTT. Translated, it gives CASSSRGGNTEAFF.

CDR3 nucleotides: TGTGCCACCCTCTTTTTTGACGGACCCTCCTACGAGCAGTACTTC. Its protein product is CATLFFDGPSYEQYF. The J gene is TRBJ2-7, the V gene TRBV27; no clear D gene. The CDR3 length is 15 residues. The V end was cut by 10 bases, the J end by 0 bases, with 19 bases between. CDR1 MNHEY and CDR2 SMNVEV come from the germline V gene (reference sequence).

This chain joins TRBV7-2 and TRBJ1-1, with 8 bases identical to TRBD1. The length of the CDR3 is 14 residues. Germline V gene sequence: CDR1 SGHTA, CDR2 FQGNSA. V was clipped by 4 bases and J by 1 base; unmatched bases: 2. The CDR3 nucleotides read TGTGCCAGCAGCTACGGGACAGGGAACACTGAAGCTTTCTTT. Translating it yields CASSYGTGNTEAFF.

The rearrangement links TRBV6-5 to TRBJ1-2; D ambiguous. This CDR3 has 13 amino acids. V lost 6 bases and J 2 bases, leaving 10 bases between the germline ends. The germline gives CDR1 MNHEY, CDR2 SVGAGI. CDR3 sequence (DNA): TGTGCCAGCAGGGACGTGGGGAACTATGGCTACACCTTC. The encoded protein is CASRDVGNYGYTF.

The chain joins TRBV19 to TRBJ1-6; no clear D. The germline V gene encodes CDR1 LNHDA and CDR2 SQIVND (reference sequence). The CDR3 runs to 14 residues. Trimming stripped 4 bases from V and 8 bases from J, with 12 bases between. The CDR3 region is CASSSLRSDSPLHF. Written as DNA, the CDR3 is TGTGCCAGTAGTAGTCTCAGGTCTGATTCACCCCTCCACTTT.

CDR3 protein: CASSPGTAYEQYF. The CDR3 DNA reads TGTGCCAGTAGTCCCGGGACAGCCTACGAGCAGTACTTC. The rearrangement links TRBV19 to TRBJ2-7; 7 nucleotides line up with TRBD1. The CDR3 is 13 amino acids. Germline V gene lookup returns CDR1 LNHDA and CDR2 SQIVND (reference sequence). Trimming took 5 bases from V and 2 from J; bases not matched to a gene: 3.

This rearrangement joins TRBV28 to TRBJ1-5; D remains ambiguous. CDR3 length: 15 amino acids. Germline loops: CDR1 MDHEN, CDR2 SYDVKM. Between the trimmed V and J ends, which lost 6 bases and 2 bases, there was a span of 14 bases. DNA for the CDR3: TGTGCCAGCAGCCCTTCCCGCGGAGGCAATCAGCCCCAGCATTTT. Protein product: CASSPSRGGNQPQHF.

The chain recombines TRBV6-1 with TRBJ2-1; possible D gene TRBD2, 6 bases. Germline assignment: CDR1 MNHNS and CDR2 SASEGT. V was clipped by 0 bases and J by 3 bases, with 12 bases between them. The CDR3 consists of 16 residues. DNA for the CDR3: TGTGCCAGCAGTGAAGCGCGGCGGGGTTTCTACAATGAGCAGTTCTTC. This translates into CASSEARRGFYNEQFF.

This chain uses TRBV7-2 with TRBJ2-5, with TRBD2 matching 7 bases. CDR1 SGHTA and CDR2 FQGNSA come from the germline V gene. The CDR3 sequence is 16 residues long. V gave up 2 bases and J gave up 4 bases; unmatched junction bases: 10. CDR3 DNA: TGTGCCAGCAGCTTAATTTTGTTGGGGAGGGGAGAGACCCAGTACTTC. The encoded protein is CASSLILLGRGETQYF.

A single count supports this clone. The chain joins TRBV4-3 to TRBJ1-2, with D hard to call. The ends were cut back, 1 base at V and 4 bases at J, with 13 bases in the middle. CDR1 and CDR2 from the germline V gene are LGHNA and YSLEER. CDR3 size: 15 residues. This CDR3 reads CASSQVAGIFYGYTF. The CDR3 region has the DNA TGCGCCAGCAGCCAAGTTGCGGGGATCTTCTATGGCTACACCTTC.

The chain uses TRBV19 and TRBJ2-7; D remains unclear. V lost 6 bases to trimming and J lost 3 bases, with 18 bases between them. This CDR3 is 15 amino acids long. Germline assignment: CDR1 LNHDA and CDR2 SQIVND (reference sequence). The CDR3 sequence is CASSLRLFPGYEQYF. Written as DNA, the CDR3 is TGTGCCAGTAGCTTGCGACTGTTCCCTGGCTACGAGCAGTACTTC.

This clone was detected once. V gene TRBV5-1 combines with J gene TRBJ1-1; no reliable D call. Trimming cost V 0 bases and J 1 base, with 4 bases left between them. In germline, CDR1 is SGHRS, CDR2 YFSETQ. CDR3 length: 13 amino acids. CDR3 coding DNA: TGCGCCAGCAGCTTGGGCGGGAACACTGAAGCTTTCTTT. Its protein is CASSLGGNTEAFF.

The V and J genes are TRBV11-2 and TRBJ2-1, with D possibly being TRBD1 or TRBD2 (5 bases each). Germline values: CDR1 SGHAT, CDR2 FQNNGV. The length of the CDR3 is 15 residues. Between the trimmed V and J ends, which lost 2 bases and 7 bases, there was a span of 15 bases. The CDR3 DNA reads TGTGCCAGCAGCTTACCGAGAGGGGCTGGAAATGAGCAGTTCTTC. Its protein is CASSLPRGAGNEQFF. Together with reference TRBV11-2 and TRBJ2-1, the CDR3 gives the full variable domain: EAGVAQSPRYKIIEKRQSVAFWCNPISGHATLYWYQQILGQGPKLLIQFQNNGVVDDSQLPKDRFSAERLKGVDSTLKIQPAKLEDSAVYLCASSLPRGAGNEQFFGPGTRLTVL.

V gene TRBV15 combines with J gene TRBJ1-5; 11 positions agree with TRBD1. CDR1 and CDR2 (germline): LNHNV, YYDKDF (reference sequence). The CDR3 spans 18 residues. V was pared by 3 bases and J by 6 bases, with 13 bases of the junction left unmatched. As DNA, the CDR3 is TGTGCCACCAGCAGTTTGGGGACAGGGGGGCGGGGTGGTCAGCCCCAGCATTTT. Protein sequence: CATSSLGTGGRGGQPQHF.

The chain recombines TRBV7-3 with TRBJ2-5, with 7 bases that match TRBD2. V gave up 3 bases and J gave up 0 bases; unmatched junction bases: 4. The CDR3 spans 15 residues. Per germline, CDR1 SGHTA and CDR2 FQGTGA. The CDR3 DNA reads as TGTGCCAGCAGCTTGAGCGGGATATACCAAGAGACCCAGTACTTC. Translating it yields CASSLSGIYQETQYF.

This chain's CDR3 is CASSSGTGVYNEQFF. The CDR3 region has the DNA TGTGCCAGCAGCTCCGGGACAGGGGTTTACAATGAGCAGTTCTTC. The V call is TRBV5-5, the J call TRBJ2-1; TRBD1 matches at 10 bases. Unmatched junction bases numbered 4, after V lost 3 bases and J lost 4 bases. Germline loops: CDR1 SGHKS, CDR2 YYEKEE (reference sequence). CDR3 size: 15 residues. The variable domain in full, with the rest retrieved from reference TRBV5-5 and TRBJ2-1, is DAGVTQSPTHLIKTRGQQVTLRCSPISGHKSVSWYQQVLGQGPQFIFQYYEKEERGRGNFPDRFSARQFPNYSSELNVNALLLGDSALYLCASSSGTGVYNEQFFGPGTRLTVL.

This chain connects TRBV7-2 to TRBJ2-7, with 8 bases that match TRBD1. This CDR3 is 15 amino acids long. V shed 5 bases and J 2 bases; nucleotides not matched to a gene: 8. CDR1 SGHTA and CDR2 FQGNSA come from the germline V gene. Here the CDR3 reads CASSRSGTGAYEQYF. The CDR3 nucleotides are TGTGCCAGCAGCCGCTCTGGGACAGGAGCCTACGAGCAGTACTTC.

This chain joins TRBV18 and TRBJ2-3, with TRBD2 as a possible D gene (6 bases). Germline CDR1 KGHSH, CDR2 LQKENI. The ends were cut back, 4 bases at V and 2 bases at J, with 10 bases in the middle. The CDR3 is 14 residues long. The CDR3 region has the DNA TGTGCCAGCTCACGGCGGGGCTACACAGATACGCAGTATTTT. Protein: CASSRRGYTDTQYF.

About this clone: This CDR3 is also generated by other DNA sequences in the sample. This chain joins TRBV24-1 and TRBJ2-7; 9 nucleotides match TRBD1. The assigned J gene may be wrong: the sequence end matches TRBJ2-3 better. The V gene's germline CDR1 is KGHDR and CDR2 SFDVKD. The CDR3 length is 15 residues. Written as DNA, the CDR3 is TGTGCCACCAGTGATCGGACAGGGGCCCTCTACGAGCAGTATTTT. Protein product: CATSDRTGALYEQYF.

The table lists this clone with a count of one. J is TRBJ2-5 and V is TRBV10-3; D not certain. In germline, CDR1 is ENHRY, CDR2 SYGVKD. V gave up 0 bases and J gave up 1 base, with 3 bases separating them. The length of the CDR3 is 13 residues. Written as DNA, the CDR3 is TGTGCCATCAGTGAGTCCGCCCAAGAGACCCAGTACTTC. This gives the protein CAISESAQETQYF.

This chain joins TRBV11-2 and TRBJ1-2; 9 nucleotides line up with TRBD1. CDR1 is SGHAT and CDR2 is FQNNGV in the germline V gene. After removal of 5 bases from V and 4 bases from J, the junction contained 8 bases not matched to a gene. The CDR3 loop spans 15 amino acids. The CDR3 DNA sequence: TGTGCCAGCAGCCAAGCAACAGGGGGCGGCTATGGCTACACCTTC. This gives the protein CASSQATGGGYGYTF. The full variable domain, completed using reference TRBV11-2 and TRBJ1-2, is EAGVAQSPRYKIIEKRQSVAFWCNPISGHATLYWYQQILGQGPKLLIQFQNNGVVDDSQLPKDRFSAERLKGVDSTLKIQPAKLEDSAVYLCASSQATGGGYGYTFGSGTRLTVV.

This rearrangement joins TRBV7-2 to TRBJ1-5; TRBD1 agrees at 11 bases. The trim removed 5 bases at V and 4 bases at J, leaving 7 bases unmatched. The germline V gene has CDR1 SGHTA and CDR2 FQGNSA. This CDR3 is 16 amino acids long. CDR3 coding DNA: TGTGCCAGCAGCGGTGGACAGGGGGCACCTAATCAGCCCCAGCATTTT. Protein sequence: CASSGGQGAPNQPQHF.

This clone was picked up one time. The V gene is TRBV29-1, the J gene TRBJ2-3, with D perhaps matching TRBD2 (5 bases). Germline V gene lookup returns CDR1 SQVTM and CDR2 ANQGSEA. Trimming shortened V by 1 base and J by 0 bases, and 8 bases separated the two germline ends. The CDR3 extends over 14 amino acids. CDR3 sequence (DNA): TGCAGCGTTGAAGGGACGGGAAGCACAGATACGCAGTATTTT. This sequence encodes CSVEGTGSTDTQYF.

This clone came up once. The chain joins TRBV9 to TRBJ2-3; 10 bases fit TRBD2. V trimming: 3 bases; J trimming: 0 bases; junction bases outside the gene matches: 7. The CDR3 length is 17 residues. CDR1 and CDR2 from the germline V gene are SGDLS and YYNGEE. The CDR3 nucleotides are TGTGCCAGCAGCGCACCTCTAGCGGGAGTTAGCACAGATACGCAGTATTTT. Protein: CASSAPLAGVSTDTQYF.

The genes are TRBV2 and TRBJ2-5, with D unresolved. V was clipped by 3 bases and J by 5 bases, with 4 bases between them. This CDR3 has 11 amino acids. Germline loops: CDR1 SNHLY, CDR2 FYNNEI. The CDR3 DNA is TGTGCCAGCAGTGACAGTGAGACCCAGTACTTC. Protein sequence: CASSDSETQYF.

V and J are TRBV27 and TRBJ1-2; 9 positions agree with TRBD1. The V and J ends lost 6 bases and 1 base, in that order; junction bases with no gene match: 15. The CDR3 loop spans 18 amino acids. CDR1 is MNHEY, CDR2 SMNVEV, per germline (reference sequence). CDR3 protein: CASRMRPPGTGLNYGYTF. The CDR3 DNA follows: TGTGCCAGCAGAATGCGACCTCCCGGGACAGGGCTTAACTATGGCTACACCTTC.

The chain employs TRBV9 and TRBJ2-1; D might be TRBD1 or TRBD2, each matching 6 bases. The CDR3 sequence is 17 residues long. Trimming pared 4 bases from V and 0 bases from J, leaving 17 bases between. Germline assignment: CDR1 SGDLS and CDR2 YYNGEE. CDR3 nucleotide sequence: TGTGCCAGCAGCTCCTCCTCGGGGGCGAGCTCCTACAATGAGCAGTTCTTC. Amino acids: CASSSSSGASSYNEQFF.